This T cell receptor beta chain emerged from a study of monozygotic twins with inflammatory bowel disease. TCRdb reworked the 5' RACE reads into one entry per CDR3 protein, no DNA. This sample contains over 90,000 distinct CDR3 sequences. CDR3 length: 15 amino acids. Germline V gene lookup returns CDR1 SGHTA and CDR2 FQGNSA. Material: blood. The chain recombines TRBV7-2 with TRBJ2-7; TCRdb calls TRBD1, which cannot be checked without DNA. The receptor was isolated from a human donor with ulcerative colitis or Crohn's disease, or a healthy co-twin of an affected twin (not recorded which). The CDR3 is CASRRQGGSSYEQYF.